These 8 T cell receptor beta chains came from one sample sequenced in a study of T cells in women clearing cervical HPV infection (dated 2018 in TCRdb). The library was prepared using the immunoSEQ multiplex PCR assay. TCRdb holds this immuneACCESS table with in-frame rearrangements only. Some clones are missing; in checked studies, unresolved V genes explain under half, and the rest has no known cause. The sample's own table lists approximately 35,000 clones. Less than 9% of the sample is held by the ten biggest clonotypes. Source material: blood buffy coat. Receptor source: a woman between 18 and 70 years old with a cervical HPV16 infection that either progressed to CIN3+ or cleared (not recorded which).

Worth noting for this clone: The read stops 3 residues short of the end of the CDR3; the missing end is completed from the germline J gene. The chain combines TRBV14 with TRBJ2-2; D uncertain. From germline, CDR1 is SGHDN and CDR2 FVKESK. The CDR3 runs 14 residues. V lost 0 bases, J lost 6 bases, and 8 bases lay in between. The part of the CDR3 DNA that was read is TGTGCCAGCAGCCAAGAGGGCCCGCCCGGGGAG. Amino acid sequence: CASSQEGPPGE. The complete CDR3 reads CASSQEGPPGELFF. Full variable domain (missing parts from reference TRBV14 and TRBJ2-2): EAGVTQFPSHSVIEKGQTVTLRCDPISGHDNLYWYRRVMGKEIKFLLHFVKESKQDESGMPNNRFLAERTGGTYSTLKVQPAELEDSGVYFCASSQEGPPGELFFGEGSRLTVL.

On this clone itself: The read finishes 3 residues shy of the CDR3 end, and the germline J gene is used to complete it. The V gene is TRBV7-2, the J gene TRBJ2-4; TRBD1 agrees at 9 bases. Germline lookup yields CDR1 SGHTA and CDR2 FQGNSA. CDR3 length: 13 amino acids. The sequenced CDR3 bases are TGTGCCAGCAGTTCTAACAGGGGGCGCGGT. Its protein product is CASSSNRGRG. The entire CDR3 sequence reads CASSSNRGRGQYF.

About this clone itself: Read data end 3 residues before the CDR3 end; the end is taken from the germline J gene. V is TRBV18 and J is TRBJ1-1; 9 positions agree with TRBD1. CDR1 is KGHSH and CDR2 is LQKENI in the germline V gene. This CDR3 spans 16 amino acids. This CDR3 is CASSFPPGQGRDTAFF. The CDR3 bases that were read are TGTGCCAGCTCATTTCCGCCGGGACAGGGTAGAGATACG.

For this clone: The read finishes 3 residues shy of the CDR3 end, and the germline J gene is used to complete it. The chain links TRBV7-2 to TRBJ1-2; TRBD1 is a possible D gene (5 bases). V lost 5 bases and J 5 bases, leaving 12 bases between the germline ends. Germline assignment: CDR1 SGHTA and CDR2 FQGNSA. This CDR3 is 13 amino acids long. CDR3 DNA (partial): TGTGCCAGCAGCCCCGCCGGGGGTTATGGC. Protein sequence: CASSPAGGYG. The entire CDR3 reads CASSPAGGYGYTF.

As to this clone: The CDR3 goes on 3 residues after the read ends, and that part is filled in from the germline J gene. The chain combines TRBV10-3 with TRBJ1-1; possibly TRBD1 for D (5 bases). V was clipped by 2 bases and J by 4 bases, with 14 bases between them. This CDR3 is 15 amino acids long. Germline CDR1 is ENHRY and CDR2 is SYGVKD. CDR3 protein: CAISEGGLMSTEAFF. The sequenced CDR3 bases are TGTGCCATCAGTGAGGGGGGGTTAATGAGCACTGAA.

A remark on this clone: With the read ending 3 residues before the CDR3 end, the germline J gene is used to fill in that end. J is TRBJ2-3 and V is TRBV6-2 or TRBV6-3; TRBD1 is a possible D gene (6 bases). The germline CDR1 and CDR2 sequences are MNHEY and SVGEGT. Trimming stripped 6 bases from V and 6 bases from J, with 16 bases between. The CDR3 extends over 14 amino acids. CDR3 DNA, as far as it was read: TGTGCCAGCAGCCTACGGACAGTTCTCGATACG. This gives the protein CASSLRTVLDT. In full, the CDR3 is CASSLRTVLDTQYF.

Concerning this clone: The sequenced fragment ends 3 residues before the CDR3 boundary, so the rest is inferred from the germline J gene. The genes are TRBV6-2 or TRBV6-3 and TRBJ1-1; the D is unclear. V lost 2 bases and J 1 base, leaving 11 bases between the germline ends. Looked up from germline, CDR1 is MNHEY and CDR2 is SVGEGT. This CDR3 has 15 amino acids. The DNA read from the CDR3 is TGTGCCAGCAGTTACAAGCAAATTAAGAACACTGAA. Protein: CASSYKQIKNTE. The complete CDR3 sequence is CASSYKQIKNTEAFF.

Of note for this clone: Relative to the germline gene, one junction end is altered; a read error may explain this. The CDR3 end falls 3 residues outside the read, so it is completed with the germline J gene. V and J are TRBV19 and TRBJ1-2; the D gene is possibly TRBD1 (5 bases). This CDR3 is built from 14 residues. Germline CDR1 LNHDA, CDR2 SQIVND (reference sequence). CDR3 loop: CASSVDRTNYGYTF. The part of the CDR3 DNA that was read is TGTGCCAGTAGTGTAGACAGAACTAACTATGGC.